These 22 T cell receptor beta chains were all obtained from the same sample, sequenced in a study of CD8+ T cells in alopecia areata. Isolated RNA was reverse transcribed into cDNA used as the sequencing template. The data were produced by immunoSEQ multiplex PCR, yet TCRdb's version contains in-frame clones alone and is incomplete. This table has some 130,000 clones, 45% to 65% appearing once. Treatment specified: oral pan-JAK inhibitor, 5-10 mg twice daily. The specimen was CD8+ T cells sorted from blood, collected at week 4, from a patient treated with tofacitinib. The receptor source for this set is a human donor with alopecia areata.

V and J are TRBV5-6 and TRBJ1-5; TRBD1 matches 10 bases. The J segment lost 7 bases and the V segment lost 5 bases, leaving 3 bases of the junction unmatched. Germline CDR1 is SGHDT and CDR2 is YYEEEE. The length of the CDR3 is 13 residues. The CDR3 nucleotides are TGTGCCAGCAGTTGGGACAGGGGACAGCCCCAGCATTTT. Its translation is CASSWDRGQPQHF.

The rearrangement uses TRBV29-1 and TRBJ2-7; unclear D gene. Germline CDR1 SQVTM, CDR2 ANQGSEA. The V and J ends lost 2 bases and 2 bases respectively, with 16 bases between them. The CDR3 extends over 15 amino acids. The CDR3 DNA reads as TGCAGCGTTGAATACTTTCGGACGGACGCCTACGAGCAGTACTTC. Translation: CSVEYFRTDAYEQYF.

This chain connects TRBV13 to TRBJ2-1; D is tentatively TRBD1 or TRBD2 (5 bases each). Per germline, CDR1 PRHDT and CDR2 FYEKMQ (reference sequence). Trimming took 5 bases from V and 7 from J, leaving 15 bases between them. This CDR3 has 14 residues. The CDR3 nucleotides read TGTGCCAGCAGCATCTCCCGGGGCCGTAATGAGCAGTTCTTC. Translated, it gives CASSISRGRNEQFF.

The chain joins TRBV4-1 to TRBJ2-1; 8 bases line up with TRBD2. The CDR3 covers 15 residues. CDR1 MGHRA and CDR2 YSYEKL come from the germline V gene. The V gene end was trimmed by 0 bases and the J gene end by 9 bases; junction bases not matched to a gene: 7. The CDR3 spells CASSQDPAGEVEQFF. As DNA, the CDR3 is TGCGCCAGCAGCCAAGACCCAGCGGGGGAGGTTGAGCAGTTCTTC.

The V and J genes are TRBV7-8 and TRBJ1-5, with no clear D. The CDR3 spans 14 residues. Germline assignment: CDR1 SGHVS and CDR2 FQNEAQ. Trimming took off 6 bases at V and 2 bases at J, with 11 bases between the two ends. CDR3 coding DNA: TGTGCCAGCAGTGATCTTGAAGGCAATCAGCCCCAGCATTTT. Amino acids: CASSDLEGNQPQHF.

The chain is built from TRBV27 and TRBJ2-3; tentative D call: TRBD1 (5 bases). Between the trimmed V and J ends, which lost 2 bases and 5 bases, there was a span of 8 bases. This CDR3 has 13 residues. CDR1 and CDR2 (germline): MNHEY, SMNVEV (reference sequence). CDR3 DNA: TGTGCCAGCAGTTTACTGGGGCAAGATACGCAGTATTTT. It specifies CASSLLGQDTQYF.

The chain joins TRBV6-5 to TRBJ2-1; tentative D call: TRBD1 (5 bases). The CDR3 extends over 16 amino acids. Germline loops: CDR1 MNHEY, CDR2 SVGAGI. The V gene lost 0 bases and the J gene lost 4 bases, with 13 bases spanning the gap. CDR3 in DNA: TGTGCCAGCAGTTACTCCACAGGTGAAAAATACAATGAGCAGTTCTTC. Residues: CASSYSTGEKYNEQFF.

The chain employs TRBV5-6 and TRBJ1-2; a possible D gene is TRBD1 (5 bases). CDR3 size: 14 residues. CDR1 is SGHDT, CDR2 YYEEEE, per germline. Deletions cut 4 bases from V and 4 bases from J, with 14 bases between. DNA for the CDR3: TGTGCCAGCAGCGTCATCCAGGGCGTCTATGGCTACACCTTC. Translated: CASSVIQGVYGYTF.

This rearrangement joins TRBV28 to TRBJ2-1; 7 positions agree with TRBD2. CDR1 is MDHEN and CDR2 is SYDVKM in the germline V gene. Germline trimming cut 3 bases from V and 7 bases from J; bases unmatched to any gene: 6. This CDR3 has 14 residues. Here the CDR3 DNA reads TGTGCCAGCAGTTTCGGGGAGGGAAGGAATGAGCAGTTCTTC. Translating it yields CASSFGEGRNEQFF.

The chain joins TRBV5-6 to TRBJ1-2; TRBD1 might be the D (5 bases). Trimming stripped 7 bases from V and 4 bases from J, with 17 bases between. Germline CDR1 reads SGHDT; CDR2 reads YYEEEE. The CDR3 extends over 14 amino acids. The CDR3 sequence: CASFGGKEIYGYTF. CDR3 in DNA: TGTGCCAGCTTTGGGGGGAAAGAGATCTATGGCTACACCTTC.

The V gene is TRBV14, the J gene TRBJ2-3; no clear D. V was cut by 0 bases and J by 4 bases, with 5 bases left in between. This CDR3 is 13 amino acids long. Germline assignment: CDR1 SGHDN and CDR2 FVKESK. The CDR3 reads CASSQDRPDTQYF. The CDR3 coding sequence is TGTGCCAGCAGCCAAGACCGGCCAGATACGCAGTATTTT.

This chain connects TRBV7-9 to TRBJ2-7; perhaps TRBD1 as D (6 bases). CDR1 is SEHNR, CDR2 FQNEAQ, per germline (reference sequence). V was shortened by 10 bases and J by 1 base, with 26 bases between the two germline ends. The CDR3 consists of 17 residues. The CDR3 sequence is CATQHQRPGHASYEQYF. The CDR3 DNA follows: TGTGCCACTCAGCACCAAAGACCGGGACATGCTTCCTACGAGCAGTACTTC.

The J gene is TRBJ1-1, the V gene TRBV30; TRBD1 aligns across 9 bases. The CDR3 length is 14 residues. The V gene's germline CDR1 is GTSNPN and CDR2 SVGIG (reference sequence). The V gene end was trimmed by 4 bases and the J gene end by 3 bases; junction bases not matched to a gene: 6. CDR3 residues: CAWTTQGAYTEAFF. In DNA form, the CDR3 reads TGTGCCTGGACCACACAGGGGGCGTACACTGAAGCTTTCTTT. Complete variable domain (other parts from reference TRBV30 and TRBJ1-1): SQTIHQWPATLVQPVGSPLSLECTVEGTSNPNLYWYRQAAGRGLQLLFYSVGIGQISSEVPQNLSASRPQDRQFILSSKKLLLSDSGFYLCAWTTQGAYTEAFFGQGTRLTVV.

The chain carries TRBV6-5 and TRBJ1-4; D remains ambiguous. Germline loops: CDR1 MNHEY, CDR2 SVGAGI. The germline V and J ends were trimmed by 4 bases and 6 bases, with 12 bases remaining between them. The CDR3 contains 14 residues. CDR3 nucleotides: TGTGCCAGCAGTTCTGACAACAGAGATGAAAAACTGTTTTTT. Its translation: CASSSDNRDEKLFF.

J is TRBJ2-2 and V is TRBV29-1; D might be TRBD2 (6 bases). Trimming stripped 3 bases from V and 0 bases from J, with 8 bases between. The CDR3 totals 14 residues. Germline CDR1 SQVTM, CDR2 ANQGSEA. The CDR3 DNA follows: TGCAGCGTTGATGGGGAGGCGAACACCGGGGAGCTGTTTTTT. Amino acid sequence: CSVDGEANTGELFF.

V and J are TRBV9 and TRBJ2-2; D remains ambiguous. Germline CDR1 and CDR2: SGDLS and YYNGEE. The CDR3 covers 17 residues. The V end lost 0 bases, the J end lost 6 bases, and 18 bases lay between the germline ends. The CDR3 is CASSVEGYSPKPGELFF. In nucleotides, the CDR3 is TGTGCCAGCAGCGTAGAAGGTTACAGTCCAAAGCCCGGGGAGCTGTTTTTT.

A single count supports this clone. Other DNA sequences within the sample encode an identical CDR3. The V and J genes are TRBV5-6 and TRBJ1-1; D is undetermined. The CDR3 is made up of 13 amino acids. Germline V lookup: CDR1 SGHDT, CDR2 YYEEEE. Trimming cost V 0 bases and J 5 bases, with 8 bases left between them. The CDR3 coding sequence is TGTGCCAGCAGCTTGGACAGAGGGACTGAAGCTTTCTTT. The encoded protein is CASSLDRGTEAFF.

The rearrangement links TRBV30 to TRBJ1-1; no clear D. V was shortened by 2 bases and J by 6 bases, with 10 bases between the two germline ends. The CDR3 covers 12 residues. The germline CDR1 and CDR2 sequences are GTSNPN and SVGIG (reference sequence). CDR3 nucleotide sequence: TGTGCCTGGAGTCTCCCACGGCCTGAAGCTTTCTTT. Translation gives CAWSLPRPEAFF.

This clone was seen only once. The rearrangement links TRBV27 to TRBJ2-1; D gene uncertain. The germline V gene has CDR1 MNHEY and CDR2 SMNVEV (reference sequence). Trimming shortened V by 6 bases and J by 0 bases, and 6 bases separated the two germline ends. The CDR3 extends over 13 amino acids. The CDR3 reads CASSGFSYNEQFF. The CDR3 DNA reads as TGTGCCAGCAGCGGGTTCTCCTACAATGAGCAGTTCTTC.

This clone showed up just a few times. This chain links TRBV29-1 with TRBJ2-5; TRBD2 aligns across 12 bases. The germline V gene encodes CDR1 SQVTM and CDR2 ANQGSEA. V was clipped by 2 bases and J by 2 bases; unmatched bases: 6. This CDR3 has 16 amino acids. CDR3 residues: CSVELRTSGVQETQYF. CDR3 in DNA: TGCAGCGTTGAATTGAGGACTAGCGGGGTTCAAGAGACCCAGTACTTC.

The chain is built from TRBV2 and TRBJ2-7; 7 bases match TRBD1. There are 13 residues in the CDR3. V dropped 5 bases and J dropped 3; count of bases not matched to a gene: 4. Germline V gene lookup returns CDR1 SNHLY and CDR2 FYNNEI. In DNA form, the CDR3 reads TGTGCCAGCAGTCCTACAGGGGTCTACGAGCAGTACTTC. Translated: CASSPTGVYEQYF.

The CDR3 nucleotides are TGTGCCAGCAGCTTTTCTGTCCGGACGTCCTCCGGGGAGCTGTTTTTT. This codes for CASSFSVRTSSGELFF. The chain uses TRBV11-2 and TRBJ2-2; unclear D gene. The germline V gene encodes CDR1 SGHAT and CDR2 FQNNGV. CDR3 length: 16 residues. Trimming removed 3 bases from V and 6 bases from J, with 17 bases in between.